Listed here are 19 T cell receptor beta chains from one sample, sequenced in a study of radiotherapy plus CTLA-4 blockade in lung cancer. Sequenced by immunoSEQ multiplex PCR; TCRdb stores in-frame clones only, minus some. Among about 45,000 clones listed, 73% were seen once. This sample comprised peripheral blood, obtained from a patient treated with radiotherapy plus ipilimumab. The receptors shown here come from a human donor with non-small cell lung cancer who had a complete response to radiotherapy plus ipilimumab.

In nucleotides, the CDR3 is TGCGCCAGCAGCTTGGAGCCCACGCCGGACTATGGCTACACCTTC. Protein: CASSLEPTPDYGYTF. The chain carries TRBV5-1 and TRBJ1-2; D not resolved. Germline-derived CDR1 and CDR2 are SGHRS and YFSETQ. Trimming shortened V by 0 bases and J by 3 bases, and 12 bases separated the two germline ends. This CDR3 region has 15 residues.

With respect to this clone: Other DNA sequences from this sample encode an identical CDR3 as well. The rearrangement uses TRBV7-6 and TRBJ1-1, with TRBD1 matching 7 bases. This CDR3 is 15 amino acids long. The V gene's germline CDR1 is SGHVS and CDR2 FNYEAQ. After removal of 2 bases from V and 2 bases from J, the junction contained 5 bases not matched to a gene. CDR3 sequence: CASSLRAGGNTEAFF. In nucleotides, the CDR3 is TGTGCCAGCAGCTTAAGGGCAGGGGGAAACACTGAAGCTTTCTTT.

The chain joins TRBV6-6 to TRBJ2-7; 10 bases align to TRBD2. Germline values: CDR1 MNHNY, CDR2 SVGAGI (reference sequence). After removal of 3 bases from V and 5 bases from J, the junction contained 10 bases not matched to a gene. CDR3 length equals 16 residues. DNA of the CDR3: TGTGCCAGCAGTTATGGGCAGCGGGGGGGCGGCAACGAGCAGTACTTC. Its translation: CASSYGQRGGGNEQYF.

The chain carries TRBV7-9 and TRBJ2-3; D unclear. Germline CDR1 and CDR2: SEHNR and FQNEAQ (reference sequence). The V and J ends lost 1 base and 2 bases respectively, with 10 bases between them. The length of the CDR3 is 15 residues. The CDR3 loop reads CASSLDLGPTDTQYF. The CDR3 bases are TGTGCCAGCAGCTTAGATCTGGGCCCCACAGATACGCAGTATTTT.

V gene TRBV11-3 combines with J gene TRBJ1-2, with TRBD1 matching 12 bases. Germline V CDR1 and CDR2: SGHNT, YENEEA. This CDR3 is built from 17 residues. The J segment lost 7 bases and the V segment lost 0 bases, leaving 9 bases of the junction unmatched. CDR3 protein: CASSLEESGQGAPGYTF. In DNA, the CDR3 is TGTGCCAGCAGCTTAGAGGAATCGGGACAGGGGGCGCCTGGCTACACCTTC.

A few counts support this clone. The CDR3 bases are TGTGCCACCAGCAGAAGAGCGGCAGGCGGGGAGCTGTTTTTT. It codes for CATSRRAAGGELFF. The genes are TRBV15 and TRBJ2-2, with a possible D match to TRBD2 (5 bases). From germline, CDR1 is LNHNV and CDR2 YYDKDF (reference sequence). The CDR3 loop spans 14 amino acids. V lost 2 bases and J 7 bases, leaving 11 bases between the germline ends.

J is TRBJ1-1 and V is TRBV5-1; 7 bases fit TRBD1. V was pared by 0 bases and J by 0 bases, with 5 bases of the junction left unmatched. There are 16 residues in the CDR3. CDR1 and CDR2 (germline): SGHRS, YFSETQ. The CDR3 nucleotides read TGCGCCAGCAGCTTGGCCCCGGGACAGCTGAACACTGAAGCTTTCTTT. This encodes CASSLAPGQLNTEAFF.

V is TRBV28 and J is TRBJ2-4; TRBD2 aligns across 7 bases. CDR3 length: 14 amino acids. Trimming took 5 bases from V and 0 from J; bases not matched to a gene: 1. CDR1 is MDHEN, CDR2 SYDVKM, per germline. The CDR3: CASSGGGAKNIQYF. CDR3 nucleotide sequence: TGTGCCAGCAGTGGGGGGGGAGCCAAAAACATTCAGTACTTC.

The V gene is TRBV19, the J gene TRBJ2-5; D is ambiguous. V lost 2 bases to trimming and J lost 7 bases, with 11 bases between them. CDR1 and CDR2 from the germline V gene are LNHDA and SQIVND (reference sequence). This CDR3 contains 13 residues. CDR3 sequence: CASSISSPGTQYF. CDR3 DNA sequence: TGTGCCAGTAGTATATCCAGCCCAGGGACCCAGTACTTC.

In nucleotides, the CDR3 is TGTGCCACCCAGCCCTACGAGACAGGGACAGATACGCAGTATTTT. Residues: CATQPYETGTDTQYF. The chain combines TRBV19 with TRBJ2-3, with 7 positions matching TRBD1. The germline V gene has CDR1 LNHDA and CDR2 SQIVND (reference sequence). Unmatched junction bases numbered 13, after V lost 10 bases and J lost 3 bases. This CDR3 is built from 15 residues.

This clone has only a few counts. The V and J genes are TRBV19 and TRBJ2-2; no reliable D call. From germline, CDR1 is LNHDA and CDR2 SQIVND (reference sequence). The CDR3 loop spans 15 amino acids. V lost 6 bases and J lost 0, with 11 bases in between. The CDR3 here is CASRPTSPNTGELFF. The CDR3, as DNA: TGTGCCAGTAGGCCTACTTCACCGAACACCGGGGAGCTGTTTTTT.

V and J are TRBV7-9 and TRBJ2-5; maybe TRBD1 (6 bases). V was pared by 0 bases and J by 1 base, with 18 bases between. Germline lookup yields CDR1 SEHNR and CDR2 FQNEAQ (reference sequence). The CDR3 covers 18 residues. Written as DNA, the CDR3 is TGTGCCAGCAGCTTAGCGCAGGGGACATATCCGCCCCAAGAGACCCAGTACTTC. Amino acids: CASSLAQGTYPPQETQYF.

In its sample, this clone was seen once. V gene TRBV9 combines with J gene TRBJ2-7, with 9 positions matching TRBD1. This CDR3 is 13 amino acids long. The V segment lost 0 bases and the J segment 7 bases; nucleotides outside the gene matches: 2. In germline, CDR1 is SGDLS, CDR2 YYNGEE. CDR3 sequence (DNA): TGTGCCAGCAGCGTAGGAGGGACAGGGGAGCAGTACTTC. Its translation is CASSVGGTGEQYF.

The V and J genes are TRBV11-3 and TRBJ2-6; 7 bases line up with TRBD1. Looked up from germline, CDR1 is SGHNT and CDR2 is YENEEA. V shed 5 bases, J shed 0 bases, and the junction held 1 base outside the gene matches. The CDR3 is 15 residues long. The CDR3 sequence is CASSRDSSGANVLTF. The CDR3 region has the DNA TGTGCCAGCAGCCGGGACAGCTCTGGGGCCAACGTCCTGACTTTC.

A few counts support this clone. The V and J genes are TRBV7-2 and TRBJ1-5, with D tentatively TRBD1 (5 bases). Germline values: CDR1 SGHTA, CDR2 FQGNSA. With 3 bases removed from V and 1 base from J, the gap between germline ends came to 10 bases. The length of the CDR3 is 15 residues. CDR3 DNA: TGTGCCAGCAGCTTTACAGGAGTAAGCAATCAGCCCCAGCATTTT. Protein sequence: CASSFTGVSNQPQHF. The variable domain in full, completed from reference TRBV7-2 and TRBJ1-5, reads GAGVSQSPSNKVTEKGKDVELRCDPISGHTALYWYRQSLGQGLEFLIYFQGNSAPDKSGLPSDRFSAERTGGSVSTLTIQRTQQEDSAVYLCASSFTGVSNQPQHFGDGTRLSIL.

The chain joins TRBV10-1 to TRBJ2-7; D gene unclear. The V and J ends lost 2 bases and 5 bases respectively, with 10 bases between them. Germline CDR1 is WNHNN and CDR2 is SYGVQD (reference sequence). The CDR3 runs 13 residues. This CDR3 reads CASSERLNDEQYF. In DNA, the CDR3 is TGCGCCAGCAGTGAGCGGTTAAACGACGAGCAGTACTTC.

This clone was counted once. This chain links TRBV5-1 with TRBJ2-7; TRBD2 matches at 8 bases. This CDR3 is 15 amino acids long. The trim removed 4 bases at V and 0 bases at J, leaving 6 bases unmatched. Germline lookup yields CDR1 SGHRS and CDR2 YFSETQ. In DNA form, the CDR3 reads TGCGCCAGCAGCCTTAGCGGGACGAGCTCCTACGAGCAGTACTTC. As protein: CASSLSGTSSYEQYF.

By share, this clone counts as medium-sized (0.01 to 0.1%). This chain joins TRBV25-1 and TRBJ2-7; tentative D call: TRBD2 (5 bases). The ends were cut back, 4 bases at V and 5 bases at J, with 9 bases in the middle. In germline, CDR1 is MGHDK, CDR2 SYGVNS. The CDR3 runs to 12 residues. The DNA for the CDR3 is TGTGCCAGCAGTGCTTTCGGGAACGAGCAGTACTTC. This codes for CASSAFGNEQYF.

The rearrangement joins TRBV4-3 to TRBJ2-2, with 8 bases lining up with TRBD1. The CDR3 runs to 19 residues. Looked up from germline, CDR1 is LGHNA and CDR2 is YSLEER. Trimming cost V 3 bases and J 5 bases; bases outside gene matches: 17. CDR3 coding DNA: TGCGCCAGCAGCCAGAGGGCAGGGGGCAGGATACTTGGTACCGGGGAGCTGTTTTTT. It specifies CASSQRAGGRILGTGELFF.